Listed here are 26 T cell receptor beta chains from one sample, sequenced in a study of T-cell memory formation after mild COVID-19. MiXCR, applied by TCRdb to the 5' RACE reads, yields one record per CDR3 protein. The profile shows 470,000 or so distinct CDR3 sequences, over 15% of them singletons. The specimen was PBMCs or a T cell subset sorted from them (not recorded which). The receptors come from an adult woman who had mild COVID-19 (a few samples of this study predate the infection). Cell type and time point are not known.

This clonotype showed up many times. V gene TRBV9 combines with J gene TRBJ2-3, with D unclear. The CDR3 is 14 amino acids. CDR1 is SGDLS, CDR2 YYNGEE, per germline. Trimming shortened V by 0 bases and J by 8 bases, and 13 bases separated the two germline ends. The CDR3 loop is CASSVGWAIGTQYF. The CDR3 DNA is TGTGCCAGCAGCGTAGGGTGGGCGATCGGTACGCAGTATTTT.

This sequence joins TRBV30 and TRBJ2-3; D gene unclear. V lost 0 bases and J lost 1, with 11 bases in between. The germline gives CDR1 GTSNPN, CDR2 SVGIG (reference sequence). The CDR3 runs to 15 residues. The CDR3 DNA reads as TGTGCCTGGAGTGTCACTGGGTCGCGCACAGATACGCAGTATTTT. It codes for CAWSVTGSRTDTQYF.

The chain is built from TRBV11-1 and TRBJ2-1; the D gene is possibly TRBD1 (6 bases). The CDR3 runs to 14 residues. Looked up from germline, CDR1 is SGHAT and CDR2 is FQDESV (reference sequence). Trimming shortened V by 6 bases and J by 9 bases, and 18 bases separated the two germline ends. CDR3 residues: CASRTARGQGEQFF. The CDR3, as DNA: TGTGCCAGCAGAACCGCCAGGGGTCAGGGTGAGCAGTTCTTC.

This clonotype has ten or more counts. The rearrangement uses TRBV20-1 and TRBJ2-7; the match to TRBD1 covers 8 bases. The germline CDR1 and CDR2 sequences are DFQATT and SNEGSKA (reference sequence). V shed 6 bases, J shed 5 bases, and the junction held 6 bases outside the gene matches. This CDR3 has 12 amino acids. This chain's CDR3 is CSAKDRVHEQYF. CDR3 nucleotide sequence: TGCAGTGCGAAGGACAGGGTCCACGAGCAGTACTTC.

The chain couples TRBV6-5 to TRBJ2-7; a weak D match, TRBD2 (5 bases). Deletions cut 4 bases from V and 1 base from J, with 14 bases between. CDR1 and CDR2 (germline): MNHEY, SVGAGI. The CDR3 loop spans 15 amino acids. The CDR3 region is CASSFGNYDSYEQYF. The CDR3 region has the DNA TGTGCCAGCAGTTTCGGGAACTACGATTCCTACGAGCAGTACTTC.

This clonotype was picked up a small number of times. The CDR3 loop reads CASSVGGAVGELFF. For the CDR3, the DNA is TGTGCCAGCAGCGTAGGGGGAGCGGTCGGGGAGCTGTTTTTT. J is TRBJ2-2 and V is TRBV9; D might be TRBD2 (5 bases). The CDR3 length is 14 residues. The germline V gene has CDR1 SGDLS and CDR2 YYNGEE. Trimming took off 0 bases at V and 7 bases at J, with 10 bases between the two ends.

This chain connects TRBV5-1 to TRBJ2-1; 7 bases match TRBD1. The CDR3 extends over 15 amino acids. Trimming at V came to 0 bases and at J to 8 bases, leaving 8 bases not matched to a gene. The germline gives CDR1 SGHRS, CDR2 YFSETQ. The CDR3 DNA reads TGCGCCAGCAGCTTGGAAGGGGGCGTTTGGGATGAGCAGTTCTTC. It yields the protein CASSLEGGVWDEQFF.

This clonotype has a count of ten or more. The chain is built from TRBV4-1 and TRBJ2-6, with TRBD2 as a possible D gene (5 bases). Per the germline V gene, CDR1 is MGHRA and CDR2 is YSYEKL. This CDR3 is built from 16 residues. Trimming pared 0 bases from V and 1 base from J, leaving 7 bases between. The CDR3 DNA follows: TGCGCCAGCAGCCAAGACCGGGGATCTGGGGCCAACGTCCTGACTTTC. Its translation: CASSQDRGSGANVLTF.

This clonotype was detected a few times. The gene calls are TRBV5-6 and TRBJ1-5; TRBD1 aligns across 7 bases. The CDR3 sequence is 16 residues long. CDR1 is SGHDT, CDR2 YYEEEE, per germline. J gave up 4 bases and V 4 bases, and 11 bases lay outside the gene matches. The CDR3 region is CASSTISQGRNQPQHF. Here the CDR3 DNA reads TGTGCCAGCAGCACCATATCACAGGGGAGGAATCAGCCCCAGCATTTT.

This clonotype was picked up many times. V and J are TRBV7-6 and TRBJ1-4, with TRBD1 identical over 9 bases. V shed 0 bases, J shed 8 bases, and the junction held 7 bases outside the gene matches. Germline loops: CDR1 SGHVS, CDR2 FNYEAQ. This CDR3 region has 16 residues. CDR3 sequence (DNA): TGTGCCAGCAGCTTAGCCCCGGGACAGGGCTTCGAAAAACTGTTTTTT. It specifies CASSLAPGQGFEKLFF.

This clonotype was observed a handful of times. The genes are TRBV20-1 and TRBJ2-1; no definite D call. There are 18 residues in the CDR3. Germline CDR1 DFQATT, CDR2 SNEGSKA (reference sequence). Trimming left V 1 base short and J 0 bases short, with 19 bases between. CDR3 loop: CSARGTLSGLSSYNEQFF. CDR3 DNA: TGCAGTGCTAGAGGAACGCTCTCCGGGTTAAGCTCCTACAATGAGCAGTTCTTC.

This CDR3 reads CASSLGRPPYEQYF. In DNA form, the CDR3 reads TGTGCCAGCAGCTTAGGCAGACCCCCCTACGAGCAGTACTTC. The V call is TRBV7-3, the J call TRBJ2-7, with unresolved D. This CDR3 region has 14 residues. Trimming took off 2 bases at V and 2 bases at J, with 10 bases between the two ends. The germline gives CDR1 SGHTA, CDR2 FQGTGA. Drawing the rest from reference TRBV7-3 and TRBJ2-7, the complete variable domain is GAGVSQTPSNKVTEKGKYVELRCDPISGHTALYWYRQSLGQGPEFLIYFQGTGAADDSGLPNDRFFAVRPEGSVSTLKIQRTERGDSAVYLCASSLGRPPYEQYFGPGTRLTVT.

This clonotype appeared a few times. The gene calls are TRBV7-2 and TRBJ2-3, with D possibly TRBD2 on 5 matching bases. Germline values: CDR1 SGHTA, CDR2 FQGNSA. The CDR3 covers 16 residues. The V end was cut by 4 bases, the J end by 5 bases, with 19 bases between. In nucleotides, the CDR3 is TGTGCCAGCAGCTCCCCCCTCGGTTTGAGGGAAGATACGCAGTATTTT. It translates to CASSSPLGLREDTQYF.

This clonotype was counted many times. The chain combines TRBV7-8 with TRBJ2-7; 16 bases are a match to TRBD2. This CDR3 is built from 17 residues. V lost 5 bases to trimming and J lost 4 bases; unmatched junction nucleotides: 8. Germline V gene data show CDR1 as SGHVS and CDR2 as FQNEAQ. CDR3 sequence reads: CASSPGTSGGAVYEQYF. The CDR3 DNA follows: TGTGCCAGCAGCCCAGGGACTAGCGGGGGGGCGGTTTACGAGCAGTACTTC.

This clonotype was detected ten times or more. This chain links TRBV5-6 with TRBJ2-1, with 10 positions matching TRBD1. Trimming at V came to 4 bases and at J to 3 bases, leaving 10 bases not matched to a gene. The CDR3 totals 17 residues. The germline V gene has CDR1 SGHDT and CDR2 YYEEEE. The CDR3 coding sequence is TGTGCCAGCAGCGAGACAGGGGGCACTGCCCTCTACAATGAGCAGTTCTTC. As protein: CASSETGGTALYNEQFF.

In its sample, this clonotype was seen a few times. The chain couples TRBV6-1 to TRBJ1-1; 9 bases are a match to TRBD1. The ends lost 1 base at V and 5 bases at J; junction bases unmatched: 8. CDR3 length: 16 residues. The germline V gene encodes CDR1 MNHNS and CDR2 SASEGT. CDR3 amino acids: CASSEDIGTGRTEAFF. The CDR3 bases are TGTGCCAGCAGTGAAGATATAGGGACAGGGCGGACTGAAGCTTTCTTT.

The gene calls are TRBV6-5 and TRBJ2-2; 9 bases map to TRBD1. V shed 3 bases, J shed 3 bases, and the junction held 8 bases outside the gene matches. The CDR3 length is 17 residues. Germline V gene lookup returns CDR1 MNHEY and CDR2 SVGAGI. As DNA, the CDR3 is TGTGCCAGCAGTTATCGATTTAGACAGGGGGACACCGGGGAGCTGTTTTTT. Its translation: CASSYRFRQGDTGELFF.

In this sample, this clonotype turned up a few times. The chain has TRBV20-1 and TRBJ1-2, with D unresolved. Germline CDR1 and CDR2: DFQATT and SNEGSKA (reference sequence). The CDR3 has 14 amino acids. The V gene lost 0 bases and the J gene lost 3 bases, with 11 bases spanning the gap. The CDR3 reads CSAREGGRYYGYTF. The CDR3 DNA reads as TGCAGTGCTAGAGAGGGTGGCCGGTACTATGGCTACACCTTC.

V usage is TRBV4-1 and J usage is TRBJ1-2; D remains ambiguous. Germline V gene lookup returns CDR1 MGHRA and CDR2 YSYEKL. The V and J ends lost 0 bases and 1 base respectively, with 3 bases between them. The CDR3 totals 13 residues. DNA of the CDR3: TGCGCCAGCAGCCAAGAAGATAACTATGGCTACACCTTC. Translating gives CASSQEDNYGYTF.

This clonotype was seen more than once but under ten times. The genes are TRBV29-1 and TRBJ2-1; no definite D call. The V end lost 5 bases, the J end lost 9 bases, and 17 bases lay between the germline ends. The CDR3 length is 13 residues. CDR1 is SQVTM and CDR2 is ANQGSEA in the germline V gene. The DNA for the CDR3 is TGCAGCGTTCGAGACCCAAGCTCCAGTGAGCAGTTCTTC. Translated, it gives CSVRDPSSSEQFF.

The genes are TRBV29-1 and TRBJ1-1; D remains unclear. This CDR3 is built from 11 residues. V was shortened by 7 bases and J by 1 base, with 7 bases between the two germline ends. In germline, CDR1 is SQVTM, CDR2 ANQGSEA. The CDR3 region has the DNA TGCAGCGCGCCGCAGAACACTGAAGCTTTCTTT. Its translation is CSAPQNTEAFF.

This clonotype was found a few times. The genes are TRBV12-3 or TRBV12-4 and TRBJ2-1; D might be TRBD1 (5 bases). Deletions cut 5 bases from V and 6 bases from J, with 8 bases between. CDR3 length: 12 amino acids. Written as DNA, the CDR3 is TGTGCCAGCAGTCGCAGGGTCAATGAGCAGTTCTTC. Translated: CASSRRVNEQFF.

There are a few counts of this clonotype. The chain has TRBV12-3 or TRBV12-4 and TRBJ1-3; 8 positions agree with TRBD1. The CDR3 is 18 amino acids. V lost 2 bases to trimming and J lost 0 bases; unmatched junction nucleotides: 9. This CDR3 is CASSLSGQGRSSGNTIYF. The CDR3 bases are TGTGCCAGCAGTTTAAGCGGACAGGGAAGGTCCTCTGGAAACACCATATATTTT.

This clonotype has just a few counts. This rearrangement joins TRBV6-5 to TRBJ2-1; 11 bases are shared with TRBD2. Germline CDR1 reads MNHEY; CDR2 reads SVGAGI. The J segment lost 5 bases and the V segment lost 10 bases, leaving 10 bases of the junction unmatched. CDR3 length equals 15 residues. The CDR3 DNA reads TGTGCCACCGGCCGCGGGACTAGCGGTAACAATGAGCAGTTCTTC. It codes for CATGRGTSGNNEQFF.

The CDR3 nucleotides read TGTGCTTCCGGGGCTGAACCGAACACTGAAGCTTTCTTT. Its protein product is CASGAEPNTEAFF. The rearrangement links TRBV12-5 to TRBJ1-1; the D gene is possibly TRBD1 (5 bases). Germline CDR1 reads LGHNT; CDR2 reads FRNRAP. V was clipped by 11 bases and J by 1 base, with 14 bases between them. The CDR3 covers 13 residues.

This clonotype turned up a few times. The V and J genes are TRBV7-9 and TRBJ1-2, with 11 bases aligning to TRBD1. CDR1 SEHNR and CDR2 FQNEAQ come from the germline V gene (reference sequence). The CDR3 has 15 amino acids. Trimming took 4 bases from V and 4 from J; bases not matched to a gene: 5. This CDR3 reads CASSSGTGGIYGYTF. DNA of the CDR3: TGTGCCAGCAGCTCCGGGACAGGGGGTATCTATGGCTACACCTTC.